This TCR beta chain appears in the sequencing data of a study of Ad26.COV2.S vaccination and SARS-CoV-2 variants. Profiling relied on immunoSEQ multiplex PCR, and the TCRdb table lists in-frame clones only, not all of them. Of about 390,000 clones listed, around nine tenths were seen once; the top ten hold roughly 3.2%. Treatment described: around 19 received Ad26.COV2.S at low or high dose, single or two shots; about 5 received placebo; per-sample allocation not given. Specimens were obtained on day 63 following the first vaccine or placebo injection. The individual, an adult aged 18-55 years, was a donor in Boston. Germline V lookup: CDR1 SQVTM, CDR2 ANQGSEA. Between the trimmed V and J ends, which lost 4 bases and 5 bases, there was a span of 7 bases. CDR3 size: 11 residues.

The receptor was derived from a person between 18 and 65 years old who received the Ad26.COV2.S COVID-19 vaccine or a placebo. The input for sequencing was peripheral blood, taken in a trial of Ad26.COV2.S vaccine versus placebo. The chain recombines TRBV29-1 with TRBJ2-3; D unclear. The CDR3 bases are TGCAGCGTTGTTCATGGAGATACGCAGTATTTT. Translated: CSVVHGDTQYF.